This T cell receptor (beta chain) was found in a study of blood T cells in healthy people across ages. Study-level findings and limits: With age, beta diversity per million T cells declined roughly linearly, significantly by about 40. Donor CMV infection status was unknown, possibly confounding age-related changes in expanded clonotypes.

The V gene's germline CDR1 is KGHDR and CDR2 SFDVKD. The CDR3 runs to 13 residues. V was pared by 9 bases and J by 3 bases, with 6 bases of the junction left unmatched. Caucasian individuals from Russia who were healthy and aged roughly 6 to 90 acted as donors. It was ten milliliters of peripheral blood that were drawn from each donor. This clonotype occurred a few times. What it binds is not known. Through a sample-barcoded 5' primer and a J-beta primer mix, a second PCR was run for roughly 7 to 11 cycles. TCRdb independently ran MiXCR on the 5' RACE reads; one entry per CDR3 protein. The sample lists more than 650,000 distinct CDR3 sequences, roughly 20% occurring once.

The TCR was taken from a man aged 65 to 85 in good health. The specimen sequenced was blood. V usage is TRBV24-1 and J usage is TRBJ1-2; TRBD1 matches at 7 bases. DNA for the CDR3: TGTGCCACCCGACAGGGAGCAGACTATGGCTACACCTTC. Translating it yields CATRQGADYGYTF.